The T cell receptor (beta chain) described here comes from a study of blood T cells in healthy people across ages. V was cut by 4 bases and J by 3 bases, with 10 bases left in between. CDR3 length: 13 amino acids. Germline CDR1 and CDR2: SGHRS and YFSETQ. PCR was performed a second time for 7 to 11 cycles using a sample-barcoded 5' primer and a J-beta primer mix. TCRdb reanalysed the 5' RACE reads using MiXCR and keeps one entry per CDR3 protein. The sample contains fewer than 750,000 distinct CDR3 sequences, around 50% of which appear only once. The study recruited healthy Caucasian donors from Russia who were aged about 6 to 90. PBMCs, at least 7 million per sample, were isolated. This clonotype showed up just a few times.

This sequence joins TRBV5-1 and TRBJ1-1; D uncertain. Sequencing was done on a sample of blood. The TCR comes from a woman older than 75 in good health. CDR3 DNA sequence: TGCGCCAGCAGCATAAGGGTAGACACTGAAGCTTTCTTT. Amino acid sequence: CASSIRVDTEAFF. Drawing the rest from reference TRBV5-1 and TRBJ1-1, the complete variable domain is KAGVTQTPRYLIKTRGQQVTLSCSPISGHRSVSWYQQTPGQGLQFLFEYFSETQRNKGNFPGRFSGRQFSNSRSEMNVSTLELGDSALYLCASSIRVDTEAFFGQGTRLTVV.